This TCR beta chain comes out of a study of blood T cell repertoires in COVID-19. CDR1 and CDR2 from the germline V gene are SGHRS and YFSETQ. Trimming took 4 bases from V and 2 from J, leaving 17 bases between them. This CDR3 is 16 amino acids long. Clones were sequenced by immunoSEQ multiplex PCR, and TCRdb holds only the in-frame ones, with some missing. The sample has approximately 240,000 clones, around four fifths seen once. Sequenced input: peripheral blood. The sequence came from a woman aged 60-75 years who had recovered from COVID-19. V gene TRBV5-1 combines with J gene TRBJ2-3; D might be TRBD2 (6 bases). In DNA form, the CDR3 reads TGCGCCAGCAGCCCGGGCTGGTCGGGGGACACAGATACGCAGTATTTT. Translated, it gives CASSPGWSGDTDTQYF.